One and the same sample provided the 15 T cell receptor beta chains below, sequenced in a study of early T cells in non-severe SARS-CoV-2 infection. TCRdb recomputed calls from the 5' RACE reads with MiXCR, one row per CDR3 protein. The data contain tens of thousands of distinct CDR3 sequences, over 4% of them singletons. The sample was whole blood. Source of these receptors: an adult who was a healthcare worker with PCR-confirmed SARS-CoV-2 infection or an uninfected control (not recorded which).

This clonotype was detected ten times or more. The rearrangement joins TRBV27 to TRBJ2-3; no firm D call. The CDR3 is made up of 11 amino acids. The V gene lost 7 bases and the J gene lost 5 bases, with 7 bases spanning the gap. Germline CDR1 and CDR2: MNHEY and SMNVEV (reference sequence). DNA of the CDR3: TGTGCCAGCAAATTAGAAGATACGCAGTATTTT. As protein: CASKLEDTQYF.

This clonotype was seen many times. The genes are TRBV7-9 and TRBJ1-1, with 8 nucleotides matching TRBD1. The CDR3 has 17 amino acids. The trim removed 6 bases at V and 0 bases at J, leaving 12 bases unmatched. Germline values: CDR1 SEHNR, CDR2 FQNEAQ (reference sequence). CDR3 nucleotide sequence: TGTGCCAGCAGTCCCCAGGGGGCGTTGGTCGTGAACACTGAAGCTTTCTTT. Protein product: CASSPQGALVVNTEAFF.

This clonotype was counted at least ten times. CDR3 DNA sequence: TGTGCCAGCAGCGCGGGACAGAACACTGAAGCTTTCTTT. This gives the protein CASSAGQNTEAFF. The rearrangement uses TRBV9 and TRBJ1-1; tentative D call: TRBD1 (6 bases). CDR1 SGDLS and CDR2 YYNGEE come from the germline V gene. CDR3 length equals 13 residues. The V end was cut by 3 bases, the J end by 1 base, with 7 bases between.

This clonotype was detected ten times or more. The chain links TRBV3-1 to TRBJ2-7; TRBD1 might be the D (6 bases). V was trimmed by 1 base and J by 6 bases, leaving 16 bases between them. This CDR3 spans 15 amino acids. Germline CDR1 LGHDT, CDR2 YNNKEL (reference sequence). Here the CDR3 DNA reads TGTGCCAGCAGCCAAGGTCCACAGGGTTACAGCGAGCAGTACTTC. It yields the protein CASSQGPQGYSEQYF.

The sample holds many counts of this clonotype. The chain is built from TRBV20-1 and TRBJ1-2; D remains ambiguous. CDR3 length: 15 amino acids. The ends were cut back, 1 base at V and 6 bases at J, with 18 bases in the middle. CDR1 and CDR2 from the germline V gene are DFQATT and SNEGSKA (reference sequence). The CDR3 sequence: CSARVTRGRGHGYTF. CDR3 sequence (DNA): TGCAGTGCTAGAGTCACAAGAGGGAGAGGTCATGGCTACACCTTC.

In its sample, this clonotype was seen many times. This chain joins TRBV20-1 and TRBJ1-2; D possibly corresponds to TRBD1 (6 bases). V was trimmed by 5 bases and J by 2 bases, leaving 18 bases between them. Germline CDR1 is DFQATT and CDR2 is SNEGSKA (reference sequence). The CDR3 totals 15 residues. CDR3 region: CSARQPEGGNYGYTF. The CDR3 nucleotides read TGCAGTGCTCGCCAGCCAGAGGGGGGGAACTATGGCTACACCTTC.

The V gene is TRBV6-5, the J gene TRBJ2-1; 10 positions agree with TRBD2. The CDR3 contains 16 residues. Germline CDR1 and CDR2: MNHEY and SVGAGI. V shed 5 bases and J 9 bases; nucleotides not matched to a gene: 13. This chain's CDR3 is CASSTEREGWLGEQFF. The CDR3 nucleotides read TGTGCCAGCAGTACCGAGCGGGAGGGCTGGCTGGGTGAGCAGTTCTTC.

This clonotype has a count of ten or more. The chain has TRBV12-3 or TRBV12-4 and TRBJ1-1; maybe TRBD1 (5 bases). The V end was cut by 3 bases, the J end by 11 bases, with 16 bases between. CDR3 length: 13 residues. This CDR3 is CASSLSGPNGAFF. The DNA of the CDR3 is TGTGCCAGCAGTTTGTCAGGGCCCAATGGTGCTTTCTTT.

This clonotype was detected a few times. The chain combines TRBV30 with TRBJ2-7; D ambiguous. The CDR3 extends over 11 amino acids. V gave up 2 bases and J gave up 4 bases, with 6 bases separating them. Per germline, CDR1 GTSNPN and CDR2 SVGIG (reference sequence). The CDR3, as DNA: TGTGCCTGGAGTACGGGTTACGAGCAGTACTTC. Translating gives CAWSTGYEQYF.

This clonotype was recorded many times. The rearrangement links TRBV12-3 or TRBV12-4 to TRBJ2-3, with 9 bases aligning to TRBD2. The CDR3 is 18 residues long. V dropped 1 base and J dropped 1; count of bases not matched to a gene: 9. As DNA, the CDR3 is TGTGCCAGCAGTTTAGGGCTAGCGGGAAGAATTGGCACAGATACGCAGTATTTT. It is translated as CASSLGLAGRIGTDTQYF.

The V gene is TRBV20-1, the J gene TRBJ2-7; 8 bases map to TRBD2. In germline, CDR1 is DFQATT, CDR2 SNEGSKA (reference sequence). The CDR3 consists of 15 residues. Trimming took 1 base from V and 5 from J; bases not matched to a gene: 10. The CDR3 reads CSARASGREWDEQYF. CDR3 sequence (DNA): TGCAGTGCTAGAGCGAGCGGGAGAGAGTGGGACGAGCAGTACTTC.

The rearrangement uses TRBV14 and TRBJ2-3, with a weak D call TRBD1 (5 bases). Germline CDR1 is SGHDN and CDR2 is FVKESK. V dropped 6 bases and J dropped 0 bases, with 10 bases sitting between them. The CDR3 is 14 amino acids. Written as DNA, the CDR3 is TGTGCCAGCAGAGGACACCTTAGCACAGATACGCAGTATTTT. Amino acids: CASRGHLSTDTQYF.

In its sample, this clonotype was seen a few times. CDR3 bases: TGTGCCAGCAGTTACCACTTGACCTACGAGCAGTACTTC. Amino acids: CASSYHLTYEQYF. The chain combines TRBV6-6 with TRBJ2-7, with D hard to call. The germline V and J ends were trimmed by 2 bases and 2 bases, with 7 bases remaining between them. Per the germline V gene, CDR1 is MNHNY and CDR2 is SVGAGI (reference sequence). The CDR3 length is 13 residues.

This clonotype was counted ten times or more. The chain is built from TRBV10-2 and TRBJ1-1; no reliable D call. The CDR3 spans 13 residues. Trimming took 4 bases from V and 1 from J, leaving 7 bases between them. CDR1 is WSHSY and CDR2 is SAAADI in the germline V gene. CDR3: CASSGSWNTEAFF. DNA for the CDR3: TGCGCCAGCAGTGGCTCCTGGAACACTGAAGCTTTCTTT.

In its sample, this clonotype was seen many times. The chain is built from TRBV29-1 and TRBJ2-2; 9 nucleotides align to TRBD1. V lost 4 bases, J lost 6 bases, and 3 bases stayed unmatched. In germline, CDR1 is SQVTM, CDR2 ANQGSEA. This CDR3 comprises 13 residues. This CDR3 reads CSVGDRVAGELFF. The DNA for the CDR3 is TGCAGCGTTGGGGACAGGGTCGCCGGGGAGCTGTTTTTT.